This is a list of T cell receptor beta chains from one sample in a study of T cells after yellow fever vaccination. Each CDR3 protein is one row after TCRdb ran MiXCR on the 5' RACE reads. The repertoire holds hundreds of thousands of distinct CDR3 sequences, with around 20% as singletons. Sequencing used PBMCs, obtained before the yellow fever booster vaccination. The receptor set was obtained from a man between 18 and 29 years old who received the YFV17D yellow fever vaccine. Each CDR3 is given with its conserved first and last residue. The D gene is left open where the match is weak.

len	d_gene	v_gene	j_gene	CDR3aa
12	NA	TRBV20-1	TRBJ1-4	CSASDNNEKLFF
17	NA	TRBV7-6	TRBJ2-1	CASSLEAAGGHYNEQFF
15	NA	TRBV5-4	TRBJ1-1	CASRGGPAKNTEAFF
14	NA	TRBV29-1	TRBJ2-5	CSVEDLLVEETQYF
11	NA	TRBV12-3/TRBV12-4	TRBJ2-3	CASNIADTQYF
13	TRBD1	TRBV20-1	TRBJ1-1	CSALPGGAPEAFF
15	TRBD1	TRBV2	TRBJ1-1	CASSEGATGGTEAFF
15	NA	TRBV18	TRBJ1-1	CASSPPGRANTEAFF
16	TRBD2	TRBV11-1	TRBJ2-7	CASSIPGLAWSEEQYF
17	NA	TRBV13	TRBJ1-4	CASSPRHGNPDNEKLFF
11	TRBD1	TRBV7-9	TRBJ2-5	CASSLGTVQYF
14	NA	TRBV6-5	TRBJ1-2	CASSYSGANYGYTF
12	NA	TRBV7-2	TRBJ1-1	CASSLDGREAFF
15	NA	TRBV24-1	TRBJ2-1	CATSDRRTSYNEQFF
12	NA	TRBV6-6	TRBJ2-7	CASSPFVYEQYF
18	NA	TRBV20-1	TRBJ2-1	CSAELGWGHDRISNEQFF
14	TRBD1	TRBV12-3/TRBV12-4	TRBJ1-5	CASSLDRGRRPQHF
12	NA	TRBV24-1	TRBJ2-3	CATRGNADTQYF
16	NA	TRBV7-2	TRBJ1-4	CASSFGVSATNEKLFF
14	NA	TRBV6-6	TRBJ1-2	CASSPTLGDRGYTF
14	TRBD1	TRBV5-1	TRBJ2-5	CASSRGQGRETQYF
17	NA	TRBV29-1	TRBJ2-2	CSVELRRGMVNTGELFF